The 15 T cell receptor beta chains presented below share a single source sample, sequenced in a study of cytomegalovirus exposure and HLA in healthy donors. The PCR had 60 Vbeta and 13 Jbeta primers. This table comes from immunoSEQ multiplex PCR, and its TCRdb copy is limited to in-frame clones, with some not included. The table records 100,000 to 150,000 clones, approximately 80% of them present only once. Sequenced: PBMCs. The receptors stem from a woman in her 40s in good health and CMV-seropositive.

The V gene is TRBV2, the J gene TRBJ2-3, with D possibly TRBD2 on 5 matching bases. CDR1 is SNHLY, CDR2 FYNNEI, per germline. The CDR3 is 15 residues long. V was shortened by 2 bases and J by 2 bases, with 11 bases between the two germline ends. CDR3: CASSESLVVTDTQYF. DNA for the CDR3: TGTGCCAGCAGTGAATCACTAGTGGTCACAGATACGCAGTATTTT.

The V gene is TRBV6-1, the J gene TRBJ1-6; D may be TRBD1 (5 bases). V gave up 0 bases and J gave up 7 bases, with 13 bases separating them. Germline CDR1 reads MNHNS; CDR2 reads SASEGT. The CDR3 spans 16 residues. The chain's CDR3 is CASSEALGTGNSPLHF. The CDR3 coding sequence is TGTGCCAGCAGTGAAGCCTTAGGAACAGGCAATTCACCCCTCCACTTT.

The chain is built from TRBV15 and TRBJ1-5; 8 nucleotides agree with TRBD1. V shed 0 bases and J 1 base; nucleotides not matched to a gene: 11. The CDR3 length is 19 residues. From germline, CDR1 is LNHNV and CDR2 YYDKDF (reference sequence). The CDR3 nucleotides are TGTGCCACCAGCAGAGAAGTTAAGCAGGGGGCGCAGAGCAATCAGCCCCAGCATTTT. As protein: CATSREVKQGAQSNQPQHF.

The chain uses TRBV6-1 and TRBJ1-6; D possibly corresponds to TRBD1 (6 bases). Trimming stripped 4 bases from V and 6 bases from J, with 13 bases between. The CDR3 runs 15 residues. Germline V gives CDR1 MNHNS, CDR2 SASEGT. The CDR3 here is CASSGGTSPNSPLHF. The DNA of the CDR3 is TGTGCCAGCAGTGGGGGGACAAGCCCTAATTCACCCCTCCACTTT.

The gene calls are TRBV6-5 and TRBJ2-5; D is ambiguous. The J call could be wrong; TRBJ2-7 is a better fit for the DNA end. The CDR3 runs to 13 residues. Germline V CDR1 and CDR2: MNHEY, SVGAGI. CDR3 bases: TGTGCCAGCAGTTACGCCTCTACCTACGAGCAGTACTTC. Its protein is CASSYASTYEQYF.

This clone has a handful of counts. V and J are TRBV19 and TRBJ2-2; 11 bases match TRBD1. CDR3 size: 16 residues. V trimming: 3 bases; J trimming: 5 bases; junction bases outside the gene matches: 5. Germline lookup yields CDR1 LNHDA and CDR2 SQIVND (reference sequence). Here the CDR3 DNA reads TGTGCCAGTAGTATTCGGGACAGGGGGAGAACCGGGGAGCTGTTTTTT. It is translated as CASSIRDRGRTGELFF.

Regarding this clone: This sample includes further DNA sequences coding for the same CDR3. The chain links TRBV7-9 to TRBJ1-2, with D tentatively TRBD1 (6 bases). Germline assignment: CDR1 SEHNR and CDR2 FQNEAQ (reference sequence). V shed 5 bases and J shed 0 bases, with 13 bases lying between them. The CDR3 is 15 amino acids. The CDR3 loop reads CASSPGQSPNYGYTF. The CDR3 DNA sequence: TGTGCCAGCAGCCCCGGACAGTCCCCTAACTATGGCTACACCTTC.

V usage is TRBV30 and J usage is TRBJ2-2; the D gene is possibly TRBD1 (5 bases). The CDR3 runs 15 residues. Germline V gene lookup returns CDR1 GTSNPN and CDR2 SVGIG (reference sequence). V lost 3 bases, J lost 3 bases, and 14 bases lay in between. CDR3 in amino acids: CAWRWGDRDTGELFF. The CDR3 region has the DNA TGTGCCTGGAGATGGGGCGATCGGGACACCGGGGAGCTGTTTTTT.

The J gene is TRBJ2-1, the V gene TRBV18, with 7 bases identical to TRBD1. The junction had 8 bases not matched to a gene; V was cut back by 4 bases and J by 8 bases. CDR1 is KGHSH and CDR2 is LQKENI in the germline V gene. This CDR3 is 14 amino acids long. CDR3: CASSRTGDADEQFF. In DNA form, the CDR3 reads TGTGCCAGCTCACGAACAGGGGATGCGGATGAGCAGTTCTTC.

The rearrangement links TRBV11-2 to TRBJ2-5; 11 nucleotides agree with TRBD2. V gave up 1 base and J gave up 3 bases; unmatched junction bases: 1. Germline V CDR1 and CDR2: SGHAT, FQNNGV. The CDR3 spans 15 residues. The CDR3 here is CASSLGGLAEETQYF. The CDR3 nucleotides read TGTGCCAGCAGCTTAGGGGGACTAGCGGAAGAGACCCAGTACTTC.

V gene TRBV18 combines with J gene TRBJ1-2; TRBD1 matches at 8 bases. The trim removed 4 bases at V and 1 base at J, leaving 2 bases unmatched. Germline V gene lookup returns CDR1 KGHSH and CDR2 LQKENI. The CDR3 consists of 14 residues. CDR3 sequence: CASSLDRDNYGYTF. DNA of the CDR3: TGTGCCAGCTCACTGGACAGGGATAACTATGGCTACACCTTC.

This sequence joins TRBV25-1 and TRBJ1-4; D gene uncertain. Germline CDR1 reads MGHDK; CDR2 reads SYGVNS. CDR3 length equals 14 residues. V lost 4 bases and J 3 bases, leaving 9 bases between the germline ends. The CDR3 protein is CASSAGSANEKLFF. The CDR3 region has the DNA TGTGCCAGCAGTGCCGGTTCGGCTAATGAAAAACTGTTTTTT.

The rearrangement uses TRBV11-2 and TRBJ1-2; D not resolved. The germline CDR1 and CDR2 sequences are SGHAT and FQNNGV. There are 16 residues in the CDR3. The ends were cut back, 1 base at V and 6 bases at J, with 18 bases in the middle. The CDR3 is CASSLGSVTFGNGYTF. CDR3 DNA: TGTGCCAGCAGCTTAGGGTCCGTGACTTTCGGCAATGGCTACACCTTC.

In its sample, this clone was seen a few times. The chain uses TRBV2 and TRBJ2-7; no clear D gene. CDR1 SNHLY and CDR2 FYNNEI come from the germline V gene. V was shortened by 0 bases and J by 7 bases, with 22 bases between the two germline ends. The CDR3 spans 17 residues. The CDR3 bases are TGTGCCAGCAGTGAAGCGCTTAAGACTCCCCAAGGAAGGGAGCAGTACTTC. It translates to CASSEALKTPQGREQYF.

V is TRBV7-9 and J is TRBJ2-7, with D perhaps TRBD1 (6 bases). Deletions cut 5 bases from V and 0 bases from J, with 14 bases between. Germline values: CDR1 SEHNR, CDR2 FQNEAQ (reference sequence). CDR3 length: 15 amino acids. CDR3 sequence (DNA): TGTGCCAGCAGCCGAACAGGGCTTCTCTCCTACGAGCAGTACTTC. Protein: CASSRTGLLSYEQYF.